A selection of T cell receptor beta chains follows, all from one sample in a study of blood T cells in healthy people across ages. TCRdb fed the 5' RACE reads into MiXCR, producing one record per CDR3 protein. Of about 1.7 million distinct CDR3 sequences listed, roughly 30% were seen once; the top ten hold 7% to 9%. Source material: blood. Source of these receptors: a woman aged 25 to 39 in good health. CDR3s include the opening cysteine and the closing phenylalanine or tryptophan. A D gene is named only where the DNA matches it firmly. Size is stated for part of the rows, as once, few or many counts, or as a class when the clone is expanded.

CDR3 protein: CASSVATGTGTYEQYF
CDR3 DNA: TGCGCCAGCAGCGTAGCAACCGGGACAGGAACCTACGAGCAGTACTTC
V gene: TRBV5-1
D gene: TRBD1
clone size: many
J gene: TRBJ2-7

CDR3 protein: CSAYPDKNYGYTF
CDR3 DNA: TGCAGTGCTTACCCGGACAAAAACTATGGCTACACCTTC
V gene: TRBV20-1
D gene: .
clone size: .
J gene: TRBJ1-2

CDR3 protein: CSARTGGVPYEQYF
CDR3 DNA: TGCAGTGCTAGAACGGGGGGGGTCCCCTACGAGCAGTACTTC
V gene: TRBV20-1
D gene: TRBD2
clone size: .
J gene: TRBJ2-7

CDR3 protein: CSARDRGGTEAFF
CDR3 DNA: TGCAGCGCTCGGGACAGGGGTGGGACTGAAGCTTTCTTT
V gene: TRBV29-1
D gene: TRBD1
clone size: few
J gene: TRBJ1-1

CDR3 protein: CASSPGLRTDTQYF
CDR3 DNA: TGTGCCAGCAGTCCGGGACTCCGCACAGATACGCAGTATTTT
V gene: TRBV2
D gene: .
clone size: few
J gene: TRBJ2-3

CDR3 protein: CAIRRDSSSYNSPLHF
CDR3 DNA: TGTGCCATCAGGCGCGATTCAAGCTCCTATAATTCACCCCTCCACTTT
V gene: TRBV10-3
D gene: .
clone size: .
J gene: TRBJ1-6

CDR3 protein: CASSHRDGWETQYF
CDR3 DNA: TGTGCCAGCAGCCACCGGGACGGATGGGAGACCCAGTACTTC
V gene: TRBV7-2
D gene: .
clone size: .
J gene: TRBJ2-5

CDR3 protein: CASSRMGAQETQYF
CDR3 DNA: TGTGCCAGCAGCCGAATGGGGGCACAGGAGACCCAGTACTTC
V gene: TRBV5-4
D gene: .
clone size: .
J gene: TRBJ2-5

CDR3 protein: CSVDARTMNTEAFF
CDR3 DNA: TGCAGCGTTGACGCTAGGACAATGAACACTGAAGCTTTCTTT
V gene: TRBV29-1
D gene: .
clone size: few
J gene: TRBJ1-1

CDR3 protein: CASRSGTANYGYTF
CDR3 DNA: TGTGCCAGCAGGTCCGGGACAGCTAACTATGGCTACACCTTC
V gene: TRBV6-1
D gene: TRBD1
clone size: few
J gene: TRBJ1-2

CDR3 protein: CASSSGLAWDLQETQYF
CDR3 DNA: TGCGCCAGCAGCTCTGGACTAGCGTGGGATCTCCAGGAGACCCAGTACTTC
V gene: TRBV5-1
D gene: TRBD2
clone size: few
J gene: TRBJ2-5

CDR3 protein: CARRGQSEEKLFF
CDR3 DNA: TGTGCCCGCAGGGGACAGTCCGAGGAAAAACTGTTTTTT
V gene: TRBV2
D gene: TRBD1
clone size: .
J gene: TRBJ1-4

CDR3 protein: CAWSTRANNEQFF
CDR3 DNA: TGTGCCTGGAGCACCAGGGCAAACAATGAGCAGTTCTTC
V gene: TRBV30
D gene: .
clone size: many
J gene: TRBJ2-1

CDR3 protein: CSARRSSLSYEQYF
CDR3 DNA: TGCAGTGCTAGACGAAGCTCTCTCTCCTACGAGCAGTACTTC
V gene: TRBV20-1
D gene: .
clone size: few
J gene: TRBJ2-7

CDR3 protein: CSTGTVYEQYF
CDR3 DNA: TGCAGCACCGGGACAGTCTACGAGCAGTACTTC
V gene: TRBV29-1
D gene: TRBD1
clone size: few
J gene: TRBJ2-7

CDR3 protein: CSVGDRGPVQYF
CDR3 DNA: TGCAGCGTCGGCGACAGGGGGCCAGTGCAGTACTTC
V gene: TRBV29-1
D gene: TRBD1
clone size: many
J gene: TRBJ2-7

CDR3 protein: CATGRDIGTGGSEQYF
CDR3 DNA: TGTGCCACCGGCAGAGATATCGGGACAGGGGGGTCCGAGCAGTACTTC
V gene: TRBV15
D gene: TRBD1
clone size: .
J gene: TRBJ2-7

CDR3 protein: CASSPPGDYGYTF
CDR3 DNA: TGTGCCAGCAGCCCTCCCGGGGACTATGGCTACACCTTC
V gene: TRBV28
D gene: .
clone size: many
J gene: TRBJ1-2

CDR3 protein: CSARVTAGNTIYF
CDR3 DNA: TGCAGTGCTAGAGTGACTGCTGGAAACACCATATATTTT
V gene: TRBV20-1
D gene: .
clone size: .
J gene: TRBJ1-3

CDR3 protein: CSASDRGQADTQYF
CDR3 DNA: TGCAGTGCTTCGGACAGGGGGCAGGCAGATACGCAGTATTTT
V gene: TRBV20-1
D gene: TRBD1
clone size: many
J gene: TRBJ2-3

CDR3 protein: CASTLAGVVGEQFF
CDR3 DNA: TGTGCCAGCACCCTAGCGGGAGTTGTGGGTGAGCAGTTCTTC
V gene: TRBV11-2
D gene: TRBD2
clone size: .
J gene: TRBJ2-1

CDR3 protein: CSATNRREGAPYEQYF
CDR3 DNA: TGCAGTGCTACCAACCGAAGGGAGGGAGCCCCCTACGAGCAGTACTTC
V gene: TRBV20-1
D gene: TRBD2
clone size: .
J gene: TRBJ2-7

CDR3 protein: CSASNRGNEQYF
CDR3 DNA: TGCAGTGCTAGTAACAGGGGAAACGAGCAGTACTTC
V gene: TRBV20-1
D gene: TRBD1
clone size: .
J gene: TRBJ2-7

CDR3 protein: CSASELDGQPQHF
CDR3 DNA: TGCAGTGCTAGCGAACTAGACGGACAGCCCCAGCATTTT
V gene: TRBV20-1
D gene: .
clone size: .
J gene: TRBJ1-5

CDR3 protein: CASSQGGDRGPRYTF
CDR3 DNA: TGTGCCAGCAGCCAAGGGGGGGACAGGGGGCCGCGCTACACCTTC
V gene: TRBV4-2
D gene: TRBD1
clone size: .
J gene: TRBJ1-2

CDR3 protein: CSVGQGLNIRGYTF
CDR3 DNA: TGCAGCGTGGGACAGGGGCTAAATATCCGTGGCTACACCTTC
V gene: TRBV29-1
D gene: TRBD1
clone size: many
J gene: TRBJ1-2

CDR3 protein: CASTLDGTSRTDTQYF
CDR3 DNA: TGTGCCAGCACCCTAGACGGGACTAGCAGAACAGATACGCAGTATTTT
V gene: TRBV9
D gene: TRBD2
clone size: .
J gene: TRBJ2-3

CDR3 protein: CASSPLVAGTYGYTF
CDR3 DNA: TGTGCCAGCAGTCCCCTAGTAGCAGGGACCTATGGCTACACCTTC
V gene: TRBV12-3/TRBV12-4
D gene: .
clone size: .
J gene: TRBJ1-2

CDR3 protein: CASSRGGGSYGYTF
CDR3 DNA: TGTGCCAGCAGCCGAGGGGGGGGTTCATATGGCTACACCTTC
V gene: TRBV12-3/TRBV12-4
D gene: .
clone size: once
J gene: TRBJ1-2

CDR3 protein: CASSSTGYSYEQYF
CDR3 DNA: TGTGCCAGCAGTTCTACAGGGTACTCCTACGAGCAGTACTTC
V gene: TRBV25-1
D gene: .
clone size: few
J gene: TRBJ2-7

CDR3 protein: CASSQERWGNEQFF
CDR3 DNA: TGCGCCAGCAGCCAAGAACGATGGGGCAATGAGCAGTTCTTC
V gene: TRBV4-1
D gene: .
clone size: .
J gene: TRBJ2-1

CDR3 protein: CAWSRTLGTEAFF
CDR3 DNA: TGTGCCTGGAGCCGGACGTTAGGCACTGAAGCTTTCTTT
V gene: TRBV30
D gene: .
clone size: few
J gene: TRBJ1-1

CDR3 protein: CATSESGAPENQPQHF
CDR3 DNA: TGTGCCACCAGTGAGTCGGGGGCTCCTGAAAATCAGCCCCAGCATTTT
V gene: TRBV10-3
D gene: .
clone size: .
J gene: TRBJ1-5

CDR3 protein: CAKSTQYF
CDR3 DNA: TGTGCCAAATCCACGCAGTATTTT
V gene: TRBV5-1
D gene: .
clone size: few
J gene: TRBJ2-3

CDR3 protein: CAGSQADNNQPQHF
CDR3 DNA: TGTGCCGGCAGCCAAGCGGACAACAATCAGCCCCAGCATTTT
V gene: TRBV3-1
D gene: .
clone size: .
J gene: TRBJ1-5

CDR3 protein: CASSQEPDRGGEQYF
CDR3 DNA: TGTGCCAGCAGCCAAGAACCGGACAGGGGTGGTGAGCAGTACTTC
V gene: TRBV3-1
D gene: TRBD1
clone size: .
J gene: TRBJ2-7

CDR3 protein: CASSVLAGGPETQYF
CDR3 DNA: TGTGCCAGCAGTGTACTAGCGGGAGGGCCAGAGACCCAGTACTTC
V gene: TRBV25-1
D gene: TRBD2
clone size: .
J gene: TRBJ2-5

CDR3 protein: CASSLRTPLGEQYF
CDR3 DNA: TGTGCCAGCAGCTTACGGACACCGCTGGGCGAGCAGTACTTC
V gene: TRBV11-2
D gene: .
clone size: .
J gene: TRBJ2-7

CDR3 protein: CSASGDRGPDEQFF
CDR3 DNA: TGCAGTGCTAGCGGGGACAGGGGGCCCGATGAGCAGTTCTTC
V gene: TRBV20-1
D gene: TRBD1
clone size: .
J gene: TRBJ2-1

CDR3 protein: CASTPGSGPEQYF
CDR3 DNA: TGTGCCAGCACCCCGGGGTCAGGTCCCGAGCAGTACTTC
V gene: TRBV7-2
D gene: .
clone size: .
J gene: TRBJ2-7

CDR3 protein: CASAHPAGRYTEAFF
CDR3 DNA: TGTGCTAGTGCCCACCCGGCAGGGCGGTACACTGAAGCTTTCTTT
V gene: TRBV12-5
D gene: .
clone size: few
J gene: TRBJ1-1

CDR3 protein: CASSSEIAGGPNSEQFF
CDR3 DNA: TGTGCCAGCAGTTCCGAAATAGCGGGAGGGCCCAATAGTGAGCAGTTCTTC
V gene: TRBV27
D gene: TRBD2
clone size: .
J gene: TRBJ2-1

CDR3 protein: CASSYAEGEGYEQYF
CDR3 DNA: TGTGCCAGCAGTTATGCCGAGGGAGAAGGGTACGAGCAGTACTTC
V gene: TRBV6-6
D gene: .
clone size: .
J gene: TRBJ2-7

CDR3 protein: CASSVASYGYTF
CDR3 DNA: TGTGCCAGCAGTGTTGCCAGCTATGGCTACACCTTC
V gene: TRBV2
D gene: .
clone size: few
J gene: TRBJ1-2

CDR3 protein: CASSQEPTGGLLDEQFF
CDR3 DNA: TGTGCCAGCAGCCAAGAGCCCACAGGGGGGTTGTTGGATGAGCAGTTCTTC
V gene: TRBV14
D gene: TRBD1
clone size: few
J gene: TRBJ2-1